This T cell receptor beta chain was sequenced during a study of blood T cell repertoires in COVID-19. Original handling: Cell counts per sample came from amplifying reference gene primers. The data were produced by immunoSEQ multiplex PCR, yet TCRdb's version contains in-frame clones alone and is incomplete. V and J calls and clone size are copied from that table; D and trimming were computed from the DNA. There are under 300,000 clones in the sample; about 85% occur only once, and around 2% lies in the top ten. There are 15 residues in the CDR3. Per the germline V gene, CDR1 is SGHRS and CDR2 is YFSETQ. The germline V and J ends were trimmed by 1 base and 3 bases, with 12 bases remaining between them.

The chain has TRBV5-1 and TRBJ2-3; weak D call: TRBD1 (6 bases). The receptor was isolated from a man aged 30 to 45 who had recovered from COVID-19. Sequenced: peripheral blood. As DNA, the CDR3 is TGCGCCAGCAGCTTGTCAGGGGCCCGGACAGATACGCAGTATTTT. The encoded protein is CASSLSGARTDTQYF.